Shown below are 10 T cell receptor beta chains from a single sample sequenced in a study of cytomegalovirus exposure and HLA in healthy donors. PCR was performed using 60 Vbeta and 13 Jbeta primers. Data came from immunoSEQ multiplex PCR; TCRdb stores just in-frame clones and leaves some out. This sample has more than 95,000 clones, with about 84% found just once. Sequencing input: PBMCs. These receptor sequences come from a man aged 40-55 years in good health and CMV-seronegative.

The V call is TRBV7-2, the J call TRBJ1-5, with D tentatively TRBD1 (6 bases). The CDR3 contains 18 residues. The V gene's germline CDR1 is SGHTA and CDR2 FQGNSA. V was pared by 4 bases and J by 1 base, with 20 bases between. CDR3 protein: CASSSRGAPGGSNQPQHF. The CDR3 nucleotides are TGTGCCAGCAGCTCACGGGGGGCACCGGGGGGAAGCAATCAGCCCCAGCATTTT. Looking up the rest from reference TRBV7-2 and TRBJ1-5 gives the full variable domain: GAGVSQSPSNKVTEKGKDVELRCDPISGHTALYWYRQSLGQGLEFLIYFQGNSAPDKSGLPSDRFSAERTGGSVSTLTIQRTQQEDSAVYLCASSSRGAPGGSNQPQHFGDGTRLSIL.

This rearrangement joins TRBV10-3 to TRBJ1-1, with a weak D call TRBD1 (6 bases). Germline CDR1 is ENHRY and CDR2 is SYGVKD. V was pared by 3 bases and J by 5 bases, with 13 bases between. The CDR3 has 14 residues. CDR3 sequence (DNA): TGTGCCATCAGTGATAGGGGGATGGGGACTGAAGCTTTCTTT. This codes for CAISDRGMGTEAFF.

This clone has only a few counts. V usage is TRBV9 and J usage is TRBJ2-5; 11 bases align to TRBD2. This CDR3 is built from 16 residues. J lost 2 bases, V lost 0 bases, and 3 bases had no gene match. CDR1 SGDLS and CDR2 YYNGEE come from the germline V gene. The CDR3 DNA follows: TGTGCCAGCAGCGTAGGGTTAGCGGGGGGGCAAGAGACCCAGTACTTC. Protein sequence: CASSVGLAGGQETQYF. Full variable domain (remainder filled in from reference TRBV9 and TRBJ2-5): DSGVTQTPKHLITATGQRVTLRCSPRSGDLSVYWYQQSLDQGLQFLIQYYNGEERAKGNILERFSAQQFPDLHSELNLSSLELGDSALYFCASSVGLAGGQETQYFGPGTRLLVL.

The rearrangement links TRBV7-3 to TRBJ2-7, with 9 positions matching TRBD2. The germline CDR1 and CDR2 sequences are SGHTA and FQGTGA. The CDR3 is 15 residues long. Unmatched junction bases numbered 7, after V lost 5 bases and J lost 2 bases. CDR3 sequence: CASSQGLAGPYEQYF. The CDR3 region has the DNA TGTGCCAGCAGCCAGGGGCTAGCGGGGCCCTACGAGCAGTACTTC. Full variable domain (missing parts from reference TRBV7-3 and TRBJ2-7): GAGVSQTPSNKVTEKGKYVELRCDPISGHTALYWYRQSLGQGPEFLIYFQGTGAADDSGLPNDRFFAVRPEGSVSTLKIQRTERGDSAVYLCASSQGLAGPYEQYFGPGTRLTVT.

This clone occurred a few times. V and J are TRBV6-5 and TRBJ1-2; D possibly corresponds to TRBD1 (5 bases). The germline V gene has CDR1 MNHEY and CDR2 SVGAGI. V lost 6 bases and J lost 4, with 15 bases in between. This CDR3 contains 14 residues. CDR3 in DNA: TGTGCCAGCAGCGTTGGGGCAGGTTCCTATGGCTACACCTTC. It translates to CASSVGAGSYGYTF.

The chain has TRBV7-2 and TRBJ2-3, with D tentatively TRBD2 (6 bases). The V and J ends lost 0 bases and 2 bases respectively, with 12 bases between them. The germline V gene has CDR1 SGHTA and CDR2 FQGNSA. CDR3 length: 16 amino acids. This CDR3 is CASSLAPGLYTDTQYF. CDR3 coding DNA: TGTGCCAGCAGCTTAGCACCGGGACTCTACACAGATACGCAGTATTTT. Variable domain in full (rest from reference TRBV7-2 and TRBJ2-3): GAGVSQSPSNKVTEKGKDVELRCDPISGHTALYWYRQSLGQGLEFLIYFQGNSAPDKSGLPSDRFSAERTGGSVSTLTIQRTQQEDSAVYLCASSLAPGLYTDTQYFGPGTRLTVL.

The chain is built from TRBV5-1 and TRBJ2-7, with 7 bases aligning to TRBD1. CDR3 size: 13 residues. Trimming cost V 4 bases and J 3 bases; bases outside gene matches: 4. Germline-derived CDR1 and CDR2 are SGHRS and YFSETQ. CDR3 protein: CASSIYRGYEQYF. As DNA, the CDR3 is TGCGCCAGCAGCATCTACAGGGGCTACGAGCAGTACTTC.

The chain uses TRBV6-5 and TRBJ2-1; 13 nucleotides line up with TRBD2. The CDR3 has 15 amino acids. In germline, CDR1 is MNHEY, CDR2 SVGAGI. With 5 bases clipped from V and 5 bases from J, the junction kept 3 bases outside the gene matches. This CDR3 is CASSQGTSGNNEQFF. CDR3 in DNA: TGTGCCAGCAGTCAAGGGACTAGCGGGAACAATGAGCAGTTCTTC.

The chain's CDR3 is CAWRSGTHQPQHF. CDR3 bases: TGTGCCTGGAGATCCGGGACACATCAGCCCCAGCATTTT. The J gene is TRBJ1-5, the V gene TRBV30; D possibly corresponds to TRBD1 (6 bases). CDR1 is GTSNPN, CDR2 SVGIG, per germline (reference sequence). This CDR3 comprises 13 residues. Trimming left V 3 bases short and J 5 bases short, with 11 bases between.

The gene calls are TRBV5-6 and TRBJ1-4, with TRBD1 identical over 7 bases. The CDR3 length is 14 residues. Trimming took 4 bases from V and 7 from J; bases not matched to a gene: 7. Germline V gene data show CDR1 as SGHDT and CDR2 as YYEEEE. The CDR3 DNA reads as TGTGCCAGCAGCCCGACAGGGCAAGGTGAAAAACTGTTTTTT. Translated: CASSPTGQGEKLFF.